This passage covers 19 T cell receptor beta chains from one sample sequenced in a study of CD8+CD57+ T cells in acquired aplastic anemia. Genomic DNA was employed as the template in profiling TCR beta VDJ and CDR3. A single record per CDR3 protein comes from TCRdb applying MiXCR to the reads. In the table there are around 220,000 distinct CDR3 sequences, about half of which are singletons. Before being chosen for sequencing, patients had shown CD8+CD57+ cell expansion by flow cytometry. Sequencing input: sorted CD4+, CD8+, or CD8+CD57+ T cells (not recorded which) from PBMCs. These receptors all come from a human donor with aplastic anemia.

V and J are TRBV19 and TRBJ1-6; the match to TRBD1 covers 11 bases. Germline V gene data show CDR1 as LNHDA and CDR2 as SQIVND (reference sequence). The CDR3 is 13 residues long. V trimming: 9 bases; J trimming: 12 bases; junction bases outside the gene matches: 7. The CDR3 loop is CASGTGGLLPLHF. Written as DNA, the CDR3 is TGTGCCAGCGGGACAGGGGGTCTCTTACCCCTCCACTTT.

This rearrangement joins TRBV2 to TRBJ2-7; D perhaps matches TRBD1 (5 bases). Trimming removed 4 bases at V and 3 bases at J, with 13 bases between. Germline CDR1 is SNHLY and CDR2 is FYNNEI. This CDR3 spans 14 amino acids. The CDR3 sequence: CASSVDQGNYEQYF. DNA of the CDR3: TGTGCCAGCAGTGTAGATCAGGGTAACTACGAGCAGTACTTC.

On this clonotype itself: A read error may explain this, as a much larger clone is one base away. V is TRBV20-1 and J is TRBJ1-5; D is ambiguous. This CDR3 contains 12 residues. Germline V gene sequence: CDR1 DFQATT, CDR2 SNEGSKA (reference sequence). CDR3 coding DNA: TGCAGTGCTAGCAGACACAATCAGCCCCAGCGTTTT. Protein product: CSASRHNQPQRF.

This clonotype was seen at least ten times. This chain connects TRBV7-6 to TRBJ1-1; D remains ambiguous. Trimming took 2 bases from V and 0 from J, leaving 16 bases between them. This CDR3 has 17 amino acids. The germline V gene has CDR1 SGHVS and CDR2 FNYEAQ. CDR3 residues: CASSLRVDAPLNTEAFF. DNA of the CDR3: TGTGCCAGCAGCTTACGGGTCGACGCCCCCTTGAACACTGAAGCTTTCTTT.

This clonotype was seen once. The V gene is TRBV5-1, the J gene TRBJ2-7; 11 positions agree with TRBD1. The ends lost 4 bases at V and 4 bases at J; junction bases unmatched: 7. The V gene's germline CDR1 is SGHRS and CDR2 YFSETQ. This CDR3 contains 15 residues. As DNA, the CDR3 is TGCGCCAGCAGCCCTGGACAGGGGGCGATTTACGAGCAGTACTTC. Its protein product is CASSPGQGAIYEQYF.

The genes are TRBV2 and TRBJ1-2; possibly TRBD1 for D (5 bases). V lost 8 bases to trimming and J lost 4 bases, with 17 bases between them. Per the germline V gene, CDR1 is SNHLY and CDR2 is FYNNEI. The CDR3 totals 14 residues. The CDR3 loop is CASSPPGGSYGYTF. CDR3 bases: TGTGCCAGCTCGCCCCCCGGGGGGAGCTATGGCTACACCTTC.

The rearrangement uses TRBV2 and TRBJ2-3, with TRBD1 identical over 7 bases. In germline, CDR1 is SNHLY, CDR2 FYNNEI. The CDR3 has 14 amino acids. The V segment lost 6 bases and the J segment 3 bases; nucleotides outside the gene matches: 6. The chain's CDR3 is CASSIPGGTDTQYF. The DNA of the CDR3 is TGTGCCAGCAGCATTCCAGGGGGAACAGATACGCAGTATTTT.

There are many counts of this clonotype. This chain uses TRBV27 with TRBJ1-1, with 9 positions matching TRBD1. This CDR3 has 14 residues. The germline gives CDR1 MNHEY, CDR2 SMNVEV (reference sequence). Trimming at V came to 6 bases and at J to 1 base, leaving 3 bases not matched to a gene. CDR3 amino acids: CASSQQGANTEAFF. In DNA, the CDR3 is TGTGCCAGCAGCCAACAGGGGGCGAACACTGAAGCTTTCTTT.

This clonotype was observed many times. This chain connects TRBV2 to TRBJ1-6; no definite D call. V was trimmed by 7 bases and J by 8 bases, leaving 12 bases between them. The CDR3 consists of 13 residues. Germline V gene lookup returns CDR1 SNHLY and CDR2 FYNNEI. The CDR3 DNA is TGTGCCAGCACAGAGGGCTCGGATTCACCCCTCCACTTT. Its protein is CASTEGSDSPLHF.

This clonotype was recorded at least ten times. This chain links TRBV5-6 with TRBJ2-3; 9 nucleotides line up with TRBD2. V shed 4 bases and J 10 bases; nucleotides not matched to a gene: 19. The CDR3 covers 17 residues. Germline lookup yields CDR1 SGHDT and CDR2 YYEEEE. CDR3 loop: CASSEFGTSPRQGAQYF. Written as DNA, the CDR3 is TGTGCCAGCAGCGAATTTGGGACTAGCCCCCGACAGGGAGCGCAGTATTTT.

The J gene is TRBJ1-6, the V gene TRBV2; 8 bases are shared with TRBD1. CDR1 and CDR2 (germline): SNHLY, FYNNEI. V gave up 6 bases and J gave up 14 bases; unmatched junction bases: 15. The CDR3 is 15 residues long. CDR3 protein: CASSAGQGGGWTLHF. The DNA of the CDR3 is TGTGCCAGCAGCGCCGGACAGGGCGGAGGTTGGACCCTCCACTTT.

This clonotype was picked up a small number of times. The chain uses TRBV9 and TRBJ2-7; D uncertain. Germline assignment: CDR1 SGDLS and CDR2 YYNGEE. Trimming removed 5 bases at V and 10 bases at J, with 10 bases between. CDR3 length equals 10 residues. The CDR3 sequence is CASRVSPQYF. Written as DNA, the CDR3 is TGTGCCAGCAGGGTTTCGCCTCAGTACTTC.

V is TRBV19 and J is TRBJ1-5; D call uncertain. The CDR3 covers 14 residues. CDR1 and CDR2 (germline): LNHDA, SQIVND (reference sequence). Trimming left V 6 bases short and J 1 base short, with 10 bases between. The CDR3 loop is CASRPSQSNQPQHF. CDR3 in DNA: TGTGCCAGTAGACCTTCACAAAGCAATCAGCCCCAGCATTTT. The complete variable domain, with remaining parts taken from reference TRBV19 and TRBJ1-5, reads DGGITQSPKYLFRKEGQNVTLSCEQNLNHDAMYWYRQDPGQGLRLIYYSQIVNDFQKGDIAEGYSVSREKKESFPLTVTSAQKNPTAFYLCASRPSQSNQPQHFGDGTRLSIL.

The chain uses TRBV10-3 and TRBJ2-5; no firm D call. CDR1 is ENHRY and CDR2 is SYGVKD in the germline V gene. Trimming cost V 8 bases and J 8 bases, with 18 bases left between them. The CDR3 loop spans 13 amino acids. As DNA, the CDR3 is TGTGCCATCGGGGTCGGTGATCAAGTCACCCAGTACTTC. It yields the protein CAIGVGDQVTQYF.

This clonotype was observed at least ten times. The chain is built from TRBV10-2 and TRBJ2-1, with D possibly matching TRBD1 (5 bases). The CDR3 contains 16 residues. V lost 3 bases to trimming and J lost 7 bases, with 19 bases between them. The germline V gene has CDR1 WSHSY and CDR2 SAAADI. CDR3 amino acids: CASSDIARAGPNEQFF. CDR3 sequence (DNA): TGCGCCAGCAGTGATATCGCCAGGGCCGGCCCTAATGAGCAGTTCTTC.

This clonotype was seen many times. The gene calls are TRBV12-3 or TRBV12-4 and TRBJ1-2, with D perhaps matching TRBD1 (5 bases). The CDR3 spans 13 residues. The germline V and J ends were trimmed by 5 bases and 1 base, with 8 bases remaining between them. Written as DNA, the CDR3 is TGTGCCAGCAGTGTTGACAGTAACTATGGCTACACCTTC. Translation gives CASSVDSNYGYTF.

This clonotype came up many times. The V gene is TRBV10-1, the J gene TRBJ2-2; no firm D call. Germline V gives CDR1 WNHNN, CDR2 SYGVQD (reference sequence). V was pared by 5 bases and J by 5 bases, with 6 bases between. CDR3 length: 12 residues. In DNA form, the CDR3 reads TGCGCCAGCAGTCCCTCTACCGGGGAGCTGTTTTTT. Translated, it gives CASSPSTGELFF.

In its sample, this clonotype was seen a few times. This may be a read error: a much more frequent sequence differs by one nucleotide. The chain uses TRBV7-9 and TRBJ1-1; the D gene is possibly TRBD1 (5 bases). Trimming removed 5 bases from V and 1 base from J, with 14 bases in between. The CDR3 totals 15 residues. Germline values: CDR1 SEHNR, CDR2 FQNEAQ (reference sequence). The CDR3 spells CASSGRQPSNTEAFF. CDR3 bases: TGTGCCAGCAGCGGTCGACAGCCTTCGAACACTGAAGCTTTCTTT.

The sample holds many counts of this clonotype. This chain uses TRBV30 with TRBJ2-3; D is possibly TRBD2 (6 bases). Germline CDR1 is GTSNPN and CDR2 is SVGIG (reference sequence). Trimming removed 1 base at V and 4 bases at J, with 6 bases between. The CDR3 totals 12 residues. CDR3 sequence: CAWSGGADTQYF. The DNA for the CDR3 is TGTGCCTGGAGTGGGGGGGCAGATACGCAGTATTTT.